This T cell receptor (beta chain) was sequenced in a study of cytomegalovirus exposure and HLA in healthy donors. V gave up 0 bases and J gave up 3 bases, with 10 bases separating them. CDR1 SGHRS and CDR2 YFSETQ come from the germline V gene. CDR3 length equals 14 residues. The PCR made use of 60 Vbeta and 13 Jbeta primers. The table came from immunoSEQ multiplex PCR; TCRdb's copy has only in-frame clones and leaves some out. This sample carries fewer than 200,000 clones, 81% of them seen once, and the ten largest clones take roughly 3.1%. The sample was PBMCs. This receptor was obtained from a man aged 40-49 years in good health and CMV-seropositive. The V gene is TRBV5-1, the J gene TRBJ2-7; D is perhaps TRBD1 (6 bases). CDR3 bases: TGCGCCAGCAGCTTGGGGGGGCCAAACTACGAGCAGTACTTC. It encodes CASSLGGPNYEQYF.